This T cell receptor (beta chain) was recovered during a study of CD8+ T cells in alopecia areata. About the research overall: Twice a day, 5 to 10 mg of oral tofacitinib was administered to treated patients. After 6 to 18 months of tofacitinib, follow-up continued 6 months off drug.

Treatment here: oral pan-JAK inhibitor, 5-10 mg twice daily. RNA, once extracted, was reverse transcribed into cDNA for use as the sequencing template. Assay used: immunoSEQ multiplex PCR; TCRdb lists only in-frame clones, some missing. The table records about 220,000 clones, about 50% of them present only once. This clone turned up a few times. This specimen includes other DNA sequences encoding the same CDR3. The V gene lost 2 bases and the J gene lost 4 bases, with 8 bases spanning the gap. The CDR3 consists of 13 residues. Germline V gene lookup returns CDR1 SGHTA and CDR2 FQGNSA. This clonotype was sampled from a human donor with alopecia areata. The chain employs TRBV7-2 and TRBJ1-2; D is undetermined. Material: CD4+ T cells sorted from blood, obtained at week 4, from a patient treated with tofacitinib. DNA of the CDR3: TGTGCCAGCAGCTTACCACGGGGCTATGGCTACACCTTC. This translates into CASSLPRGYGYTF.